Listed here is a single T cell receptor beta chain. Its antigen is unknown. Scientists ran DNA taken from cultured CD4+ T cells through the Oncomine TCR Beta short-read assay for sequencing. MiXCR, run by TCRdb on the PCR reads, gives a single entry per CDR3 protein. The sample carries roughly 12,000 distinct CDR3 sequences, around 50% recorded once. V lost 5 bases, J lost 5 bases, and 11 bases stayed unmatched. Germline CDR1 and CDR2: SGHTA and FQGTGA. The CDR3 has 16 residues. The record originates from a study of vaccination and CD4 T cells after COVID-19. On the study more broadly: The makeup of the convalescents was six males and four females, two of them Hispanic. The study collected post-vaccine samples a median about 72 days after dose two, with a range of 14 to 241.

Stated treatment: roughly 10-day PBMC culture with coronavirus spike peptide pools or control peptides (ViraFEST assay). Under the ViraFEST approach, antigen-specific T cells were expanded with peptide pools and TCRs subsequently sequenced. Convalescent patients tested SARS-CoV-2 PCR positive from March to December 2020, before Alpha, Beta and Delta emerged. The source material was CD4+ T cells from blood, cultured in vitro. The chain is built from TRBV7-3 and TRBJ2-3; 9 bases are shared with TRBD2. The TCR sequence derives from a human donor who had recovered from COVID-19. Written as DNA, the CDR3 is TGTGCCAGCAGCAGGCTGTCCGGGACTAGCTTAGATACGCAGTATTTT. Amino acid sequence: CASSRLSGTSLDTQYF.